A single T cell receptor (beta chain) is shown here with its context. Original analysis: Researchers report that nucleated cell counts were estimated from reference gene primer amplification. Repertoires were generated with immunoSEQ multiplex PCR, while TCRdb's copy carries only in-frame clones and drops some. D and trimming were read from the DNA, whereas the V and J calls and clone size are those reported in that table. The data contain 65,000 to 90,000 clones, around 88% of them seen just once; the ten biggest clones take up 8% to 9.5%. The sample originates from a study of blood T cell repertoires in COVID-19. About the research overall: Acute and convalescent COVID-19 specimens originated in the United States, Italy and Spain.

Unmatched junction bases numbered 7, after V lost 3 bases and J lost 3 bases. The CDR3 is made up of 18 amino acids. CDR1 is LNHDA, CDR2 SQIVND, per germline (reference sequence). This receptor was obtained from a man aged 30 to 45 with acute or convalescent COVID-19. The sequencing input was peripheral blood. The chain uses TRBV19 and TRBJ2-2; TRBD2 matches 13 bases. The DNA for the CDR3 is TGTGCCAGTAGTATCCCAAGACTAGCGGGAGGCGACACCGGGGAGCTGTTTTTT. Its translation: CASSIPRLAGGDTGELFF.